The 2 T cell receptor beta chains given below trace back to one sample, sequenced in a study of T cells in Graves' hyperthyroidism and ophthalmopathy. TCR beta CDR3 regions were amplified from RNA transcripts. TCR CDR3 underwent first-round RT-PCR with the HTBI primer set. Each CDR3 protein gets one entry after TCRdb re-called the multiplex PCR reads with MiXCR. The sample consists of 250,000 to 300,000 distinct CDR3 sequences, roughly 13% of them appearing once. Sequenced input: blood. These receptors were taken from a woman aged 25-40 years with Graves' hyperthyroidism that later progressed to Graves' ophthalmopathy.

Points on this clonotype: Given a much more abundant clone one base away, this may be a read error. This sequence joins TRBV19 and TRBJ1-2; weak D call: TRBD1 (6 bases). The germline CDR1 and CDR2 sequences are LNHDA and SQIVND (reference sequence). V was pared by 4 bases and J by 2 bases, with 14 bases between. CDR3 size: 15 residues. CDR3 sequence reads: CASSTLTGLNYGYTF. The DNA of the CDR3 is TGTGCCAGTAGTACTTTGACAGGTCTAAACTATGGCTACACCTTC.

This clonotype was picked up many times. The genes are TRBV18 and TRBJ1-4; the D gene is possibly TRBD1 (6 bases). CDR1 KGHSH and CDR2 LQKENI come from the germline V gene. Trimming pared 0 bases from V and 5 bases from J, leaving 13 bases between. The CDR3 covers 16 residues. CDR3 loop: CASSPPGARGNEKLFF. CDR3 in DNA: TGTGCCAGCTCACCACCGGGGGCCAGGGGCAATGAAAAACTGTTTTTT.